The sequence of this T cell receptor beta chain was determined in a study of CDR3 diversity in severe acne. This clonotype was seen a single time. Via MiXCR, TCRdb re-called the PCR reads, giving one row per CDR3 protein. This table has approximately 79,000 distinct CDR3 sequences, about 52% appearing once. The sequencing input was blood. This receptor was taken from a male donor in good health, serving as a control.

This chain's CDR3 is CASSLAGLAEREQYF. CDR3 coding DNA: TGTGCCAGCAGCTTAGCGGGACTAGCGGAAAGGGAGCAGTACTTC. The chain combines TRBV7-9 with TRBJ2-7, with TRBD2 matching 11 bases. This CDR3 has 15 amino acids. CDR1 SEHNR and CDR2 FQNEAQ come from the germline V gene (reference sequence). J gave up 7 bases and V 0 bases, and 5 bases lay outside the gene matches. Full variable domain (remainder filled in from reference TRBV7-9 and TRBJ2-7): DTGVSQNPRHKITKRGQNVTFRCDPISEHNRLYWYRQTLGQGPEFLTYFQNEAQLEKSRLLSDRFSAERPKGSFSTLEIQRTEQGDSAMYLCASSLAGLAEREQYFGPGTRLTVT.